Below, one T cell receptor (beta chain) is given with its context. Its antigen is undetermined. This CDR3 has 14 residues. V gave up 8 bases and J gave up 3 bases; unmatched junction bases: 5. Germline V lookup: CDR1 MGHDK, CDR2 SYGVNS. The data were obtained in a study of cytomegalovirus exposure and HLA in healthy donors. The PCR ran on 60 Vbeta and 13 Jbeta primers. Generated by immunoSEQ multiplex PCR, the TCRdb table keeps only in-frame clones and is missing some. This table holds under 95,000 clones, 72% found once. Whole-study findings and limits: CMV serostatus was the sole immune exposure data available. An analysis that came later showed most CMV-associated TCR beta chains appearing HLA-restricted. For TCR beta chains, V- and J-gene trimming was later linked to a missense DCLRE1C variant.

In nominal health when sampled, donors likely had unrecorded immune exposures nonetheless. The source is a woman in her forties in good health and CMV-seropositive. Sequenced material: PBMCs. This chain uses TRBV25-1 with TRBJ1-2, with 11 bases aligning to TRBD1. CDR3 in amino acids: CASAQGQGDYGYTF. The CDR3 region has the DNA TGTGCCAGCGCACAGGGACAGGGGGACTATGGCTACACCTTC.